These 7 T cell receptor beta chains were sequenced from one sample in a study of OX40 agonist ivuxolimab in advanced cancers. The library was built by means of the immunoSEQ multiplex PCR assay. The table was pulled from immuneACCESS by TCRdb, which kept in-frame rearrangements only. Such tables lose some clones; where checked, under half of the loss comes from unresolved V genes, and the rest has no known cause. In this sample the table shows about 36,000 clones, more than 70% of which occur a single time. The ten largest clonotypes hold roughly 13% of the sample. Sequences were derived from CD4+ or CD8+ T cells sorted from blood, sampled in a trial of the OX40 agonist ivuxolimab. The source of these receptors is an adult with an advanced solid tumor such as melanoma, head and neck, liver or kidney cancer.

The rearrangement joins TRBV20-1 to TRBJ2-1; no definite D call. Germline CDR1 DFQATT, CDR2 SNEGSKA (reference sequence). V shed 3 bases and J shed 8 bases, with 5 bases lying between them. The CDR3 extends over 10 amino acids. CDR3 DNA sequence: TGCAGTGCTAGCGATCATGAGCAGTTCTTC. As protein: CSASDHEQFF.

The table lists this clone with a count of one. The genes are TRBV9 and TRBJ2-7, with D perhaps TRBD2 (6 bases). This CDR3 has 15 amino acids. Germline V CDR1 and CDR2: SGDLS, YYNGEE. V was shortened by 4 bases and J by 3 bases, with 17 bases between the two germline ends. In DNA form, the CDR3 reads TGTGCCAGCAGCTCAGGCGGAGGGGATCACTACGAGCAGTACTTC. Translating gives CASSSGGGDHYEQYF.

The CDR3: CASSLQGIFAYEQYF. CDR3 nucleotide sequence: TGTGCCAGCAGCCTACAGGGTATATTCGCCTACGAGCAGTACTTC. The chain carries TRBV28 and TRBJ2-7; TRBD1 is a possible D gene (6 bases). V was trimmed by 6 bases and J by 2 bases, leaving 17 bases between them. CDR3 size: 15 residues. Per germline, CDR1 MDHEN and CDR2 SYDVKM.

J is TRBJ1-1 and V is TRBV9; D remains unclear. Trimming shortened V by 0 bases and J by 0 bases, and 15 bases separated the two germline ends. Germline V gives CDR1 SGDLS, CDR2 YYNGEE. This CDR3 has 17 residues. The CDR3 DNA is TGTGCCAGCAGCGTAGAAGGGAGATTAGGAATGAACACTGAAGCTTTCTTT. Translating gives CASSVEGRLGMNTEAFF.

The rearrangement joins TRBV4-2 to TRBJ2-4, with TRBD1 as a possible D gene (5 bases). Trimming shortened V by 3 bases and J by 4 bases, and 16 bases separated the two germline ends. This CDR3 spans 16 amino acids. Germline V gives CDR1 LGHNA, CDR2 YNFKEQ. The CDR3 nucleotides read TGTGCCAGCAGCCATCCTTCGACAGAGAGTAAAAACATTCAGTACTTC. This translates into CASSHPSTESKNIQYF.

A few counts support this clone. The V call is TRBV7-9, the J call TRBJ1-1, with D tentatively TRBD1 (6 bases). The V gene lost 5 bases and the J gene lost 7 bases, with 11 bases spanning the gap. CDR3 length: 12 residues. Germline values: CDR1 SEHNR, CDR2 FQNEAQ (reference sequence). CDR3 protein: CASSENRDEAFF. CDR3 DNA sequence: TGTGCCAGCAGCGAAAACAGGGATGAAGCTTTCTTT.

The V gene is TRBV27, the J gene TRBJ1-2; D not resolved. The CDR3 spans 13 residues. CDR1 and CDR2 from the germline V gene are MNHEY and SMNVEV (reference sequence). Trimming cost V 6 bases and J 2 bases, with 10 bases left between them. The CDR3 DNA is TGTGCCAGCAGCCCGCTACAGAACTATGGCTACACCTTC. Translated: CASSPLQNYGYTF.